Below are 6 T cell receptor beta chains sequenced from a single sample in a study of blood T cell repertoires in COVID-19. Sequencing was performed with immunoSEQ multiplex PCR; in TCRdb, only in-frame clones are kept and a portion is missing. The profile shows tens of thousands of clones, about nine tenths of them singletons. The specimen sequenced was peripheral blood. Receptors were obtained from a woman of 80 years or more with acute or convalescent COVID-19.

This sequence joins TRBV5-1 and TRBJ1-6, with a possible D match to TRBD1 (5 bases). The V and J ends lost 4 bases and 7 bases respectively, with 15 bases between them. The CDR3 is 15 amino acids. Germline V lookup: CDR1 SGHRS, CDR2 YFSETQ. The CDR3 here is CASSALGAENSPLHF. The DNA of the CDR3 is TGCGCCAGCAGCGCCCTTGGGGCAGAAAATTCACCCCTCCACTTT.

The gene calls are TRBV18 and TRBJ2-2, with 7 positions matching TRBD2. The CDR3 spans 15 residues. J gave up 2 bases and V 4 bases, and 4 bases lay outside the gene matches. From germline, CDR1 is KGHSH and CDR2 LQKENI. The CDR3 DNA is TGTGCCAGCTCACGACAGCGGGGCAACACCGGGGAGCTGTTTTTT. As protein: CASSRQRGNTGELFF.

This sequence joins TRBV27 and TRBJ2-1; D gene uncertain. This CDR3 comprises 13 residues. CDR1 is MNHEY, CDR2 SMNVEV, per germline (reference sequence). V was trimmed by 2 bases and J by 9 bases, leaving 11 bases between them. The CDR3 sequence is CASSLIVSGEQFF. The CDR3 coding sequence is TGTGCCAGCAGTTTAATAGTTTCAGGTGAGCAGTTCTTC.

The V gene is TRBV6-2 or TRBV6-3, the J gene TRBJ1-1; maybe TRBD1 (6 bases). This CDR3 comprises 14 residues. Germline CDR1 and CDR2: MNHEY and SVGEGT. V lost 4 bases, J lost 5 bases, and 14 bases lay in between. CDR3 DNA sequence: TGTGCCAGCAGTTCTACAGGGTGGGTTACTGAAGCTTTCTTT. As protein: CASSSTGWVTEAFF.

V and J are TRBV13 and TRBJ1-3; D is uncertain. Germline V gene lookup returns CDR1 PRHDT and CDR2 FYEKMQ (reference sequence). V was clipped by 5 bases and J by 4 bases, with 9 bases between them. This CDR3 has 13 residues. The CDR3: CASSHLAGNTIYF. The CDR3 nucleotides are TGTGCCAGCAGCCACCTGGCAGGAAACACCATATATTTT.

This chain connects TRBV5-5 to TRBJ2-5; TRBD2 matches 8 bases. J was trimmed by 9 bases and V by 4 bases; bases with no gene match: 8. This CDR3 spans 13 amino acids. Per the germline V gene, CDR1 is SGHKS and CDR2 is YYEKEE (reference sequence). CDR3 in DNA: TGTGCCAGCAGCGTCGGGACTAGTGTAGCCCAGTACTTC. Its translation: CASSVGTSVAQYF.